The next 27 T cell receptor beta chains were all read from a single sample in a study of identical twins. TCRdb processed the 5' RACE reads anew with MiXCR; each CDR3 protein has one entry. The sample includes about 890,000 distinct CDR3 sequences, 9% to 15% of them seen just once. The same data also went into a second study, on yellow fever vaccine responses in identical twins.

Sequenced material: PBMCs. These receptors were obtained from a woman under 30 in good health.

This clonotype has only a few counts. The chain carries TRBV5-1 and TRBJ2-3, with TRBD1 identical over 10 bases. V was pared by 0 bases and J by 4 bases, with 2 bases of the junction left unmatched. This CDR3 spans 15 amino acids. Per germline, CDR1 SGHRS and CDR2 YFSETQ. The CDR3 loop reads CASSLGGQGSDTQYF. The CDR3 coding sequence is TGCGCCAGCAGCTTGGGGGGACAGGGGTCAGATACGCAGTATTTT.

This chain links TRBV6-1 with TRBJ1-6; tentative D call: TRBD1 (5 bases). The V gene lost 0 bases and the J gene lost 5 bases, with 8 bases spanning the gap. Germline assignment: CDR1 MNHNS and CDR2 SASEGT. This CDR3 is 15 amino acids long. The CDR3 DNA reads as TGTGCCAGCAGTGAAGCCTGGGGCAATAATTCACCCCTCCACTTT. Translated, it gives CASSEAWGNNSPLHF.

The rearrangement joins TRBV3-1 to TRBJ2-5; 7 bases match TRBD1. This CDR3 is built from 13 residues. V shed 9 bases, J shed 2 bases, and the junction held 6 bases outside the gene matches. CDR1 is LGHDT and CDR2 is YNNKEL in the germline V gene (reference sequence). The CDR3 bases are TGTGCCAGTTCACAGGGGTGGCAAGAGACCCAGTACTTC. Translation: CASSQGWQETQYF.

This clonotype was recorded a few times. The chain joins TRBV7-9 to TRBJ1-1, with 7 nucleotides matching TRBD1. Unmatched junction bases numbered 5, after V lost 2 bases and J lost 5 bases. Germline V gene lookup returns CDR1 SEHNR and CDR2 FQNEAQ (reference sequence). This CDR3 has 14 residues. The DNA of the CDR3 is TGTGCCAGCAGCTTATGGGACAGCGAGACTGAAGCTTTCTTT. As protein: CASSLWDSETEAFF. The full variable domain, its missing parts supplied by reference TRBV7-9 and TRBJ1-1, is DTGVSQNPRHKITKRGQNVTFRCDPISEHNRLYWYRQTLGQGPEFLTYFQNEAQLEKSRLLSDRFSAERPKGSFSTLEIQRTEQGDSAMYLCASSLWDSETEAFFGQGTRLTVV.

This clonotype has only a few counts. The V and J genes are TRBV20-1 and TRBJ2-7; tentatively, D is TRBD1 (6 bases). V was clipped by 2 bases and J by 0 bases, with 26 bases between them. The CDR3 contains 19 residues. The germline CDR1 and CDR2 sequences are DFQATT and SNEGSKA (reference sequence). The CDR3 loop reads CSARRWGTPVDENSYEQYF. In nucleotides, the CDR3 is TGCAGTGCTAGACGCTGGGGGACACCGGTGGACGAAAACTCCTACGAGCAGTACTTC.

The gene calls are TRBV13 and TRBJ1-6; D ambiguous. Germline V gives CDR1 PRHDT, CDR2 FYEKMQ (reference sequence). The CDR3 is made up of 13 amino acids. Trimming shortened V by 3 bases and J by 12 bases, and 12 bases separated the two germline ends. CDR3 loop: CASSFSIGGPLHF. As DNA, the CDR3 is TGTGCCAGCAGCTTTAGTATTGGAGGACCCCTCCACTTT.

With respect to this clonotype: Possible read error: a much larger clone is one base away. V and J are TRBV6-1 and TRBJ2-1, with TRBD2 matching 7 bases. Germline V gene data show CDR1 as MNHNS and CDR2 as SASEGT. The length of the CDR3 is 16 residues. Here the CDR3 DNA reads TGTGCCAGCAGTCCCCCGCTAGCGGTCTCCTACAATCAGCAGTTCTTC. It codes for CASSPPLAVSYNQQFF.

This clonotype has just a few counts. V gene TRBV5-1 combines with J gene TRBJ1-1, with a tentative D call TRBD1 (5 bases). Trimming left V 5 bases short and J 7 bases short, with 18 bases between. The CDR3 consists of 14 residues. Looked up from germline, CDR1 is SGHRS and CDR2 is YFSETQ. The DNA for the CDR3 is TGCGCCAGCAGTCTTCCGGGGACCTATGGTGAAGCTTTCTTT. Translation: CASSLPGTYGEAFF.

The V gene is TRBV5-6, the J gene TRBJ2-3; D is undetermined. V dropped 1 base and J dropped 6 bases, with 15 bases sitting between them. From germline, CDR1 is SGHDT and CDR2 YYEEEE. The CDR3 has 15 residues. CDR3 bases: TGTGCCAGCAGCTTGATCCGTGGCGCGGTCGATACGCAGTATTTT. Translating it yields CASSLIRGAVDTQYF.

The chain is built from TRBV4-1 and TRBJ1-5; D is unclear. Trimming stripped 3 bases from V and 7 bases from J, with 10 bases between. Germline loops: CDR1 MGHRA, CDR2 YSYEKL. The CDR3 has 13 amino acids. The CDR3 region is CASSHGVDQPQHF. CDR3 nucleotides: TGCGCCAGCAGCCATGGGGTCGACCAGCCCCAGCATTTT.

The chain couples TRBV5-5 to TRBJ1-4; tentatively, D is TRBD1 (6 bases). The CDR3 covers 15 residues. CDR1 and CDR2 (germline): SGHKS, YYEKEE (reference sequence). Deletions cut 4 bases from V and 8 bases from J, with 18 bases between. The CDR3 here is CASSRGGTRGEKLFF. For the CDR3, the DNA is TGTGCCAGCAGCAGAGGGGGGACCCGAGGAGAAAAACTGTTTTTT.

This clonotype was seen many times. Here the CDR3 DNA reads TGTGCCAGCAGCCAAGATGGAGAAAGGTTCGGCACAGATACGCAGTATTTT. It codes for CASSQDGERFGTDTQYF. The J gene is TRBJ2-3, the V gene TRBV3-1; D unresolved. V gave up 0 bases and J gave up 1 base, with 14 bases separating them. CDR1 and CDR2 from the germline V gene are LGHDT and YNNKEL (reference sequence). This CDR3 contains 17 residues.

This clonotype was counted between two and nine times. The CDR3 sequence: CASSLDSREQLYGYTF. The CDR3 DNA reads as TGTGCCAGCAGCTTAGATTCGAGGGAGCAACTCTATGGCTACACCTTC. The chain is built from TRBV11-2 and TRBJ1-2; D is unresolved. Trimming removed 0 bases at V and 4 bases at J, with 15 bases between. The germline V gene encodes CDR1 SGHAT and CDR2 FQNNGV. The length of the CDR3 is 16 residues.

This chain uses TRBV12-3 or TRBV12-4 with TRBJ2-1; TRBD2 matches at 16 bases. This CDR3 is 14 amino acids long. Germline trimming cut 6 bases from V and 15 bases from J; bases unmatched to any gene: 8. The CDR3 sequence: CASSYGTSGGARFF. CDR3 DNA sequence: TGTGCCAGCAGCTATGGGACTAGCGGGGGGGCGAGGTTCTTC.

The chain combines TRBV9 with TRBJ2-1; 9 bases align to TRBD2. Germline CDR1 SGDLS, CDR2 YYNGEE. After removal of 0 bases from V and 2 bases from J, the junction contained 12 bases not matched to a gene. CDR3 length equals 19 residues. The DNA for the CDR3 is TGTGCCAGCAGCGTAGCGGCGGGAGGGTCCCCAAGGCCCTACAATGAGCAGTTCTTC. Protein sequence: CASSVAAGGSPRPYNEQFF.

This clonotype was recorded a few times. V gene TRBV21-1 combines with J gene TRBJ2-7; the table's D gene call, TRBD1, was not cross checked with the DNA. TRBV21-1 is a pseudogene locus. The length of the CDR3 is 18 residues. The CDR3 reads CASSKLCPRRQLAQEQYF. Written as DNA, the CDR3 is TGTGCCAGCAGCAAACTATGTCCCCGGAGACAGCTTGCTCAGGAGCAGTACTTC.

This clonotype was recorded at least ten times. The V call is TRBV7-2, the J call TRBJ1-3, with TRBD1 matching over 7 bases. V was clipped by 2 bases and J by 4 bases; unmatched bases: 8. Per the germline V gene, CDR1 is SGHTA and CDR2 is FQGNSA. The CDR3 has 16 amino acids. The CDR3 loop reads CASSLNSQGVGNTIYF. In DNA form, the CDR3 reads TGTGCCAGCAGCTTAAACTCTCAGGGGGTGGGAAACACCATATATTTT. Looking up the rest from reference TRBV7-2 and TRBJ1-3 gives the full variable domain: GAGVSQSPSNKVTEKGKDVELRCDPISGHTALYWYRQSLGQGLEFLIYFQGNSAPDKSGLPSDRFSAERTGGSVSTLTIQRTQQEDSAVYLCASSLNSQGVGNTIYFGEGSWLTVV.

This clonotype came up a few times. The CDR3 DNA sequence: TGTGCCAGTAGTATTAAAGGGAACCTGAACACCGGGGAGCTGTTTTTT. This encodes CASSIKGNLNTGELFF. The rearrangement joins TRBV19 to TRBJ2-2; no firm D call. V was shortened by 3 bases and J by 1 base, with 12 bases between the two germline ends. Germline values: CDR1 LNHDA, CDR2 SQIVND (reference sequence). This CDR3 has 16 amino acids.

V gene TRBV12-3 or TRBV12-4 combines with J gene TRBJ1-1; D uncertain. The V end lost 2 bases, the J end lost 1 base, and 11 bases lay between the germline ends. The CDR3 is 15 residues long. CDR3 residues: CASSLIGQANTEAFF. For the CDR3, the DNA is TGTGCCAGCAGTTTAATTGGCCAGGCGAACACTGAAGCTTTCTTT.

This clonotype showed up just a few times. The rearrangement links TRBV19 to TRBJ1-2; D may be TRBD1 (6 bases). The V end lost 5 bases, the J end lost 8 bases, and 21 bases lay between the germline ends. This CDR3 contains 15 residues. Germline CDR1 reads LNHDA; CDR2 reads SQIVND (reference sequence). The CDR3 DNA sequence: TGTGCCAGTAGTGCACTCGGGACACCCTTCAGAGGCTACACCTTC. Its translation: CASSALGTPFRGYTF.

This rearrangement joins TRBV4-1 to TRBJ1-5; D is unresolved. Trimming stripped 0 bases from V and 7 bases from J, with 13 bases between. The CDR3 contains 15 residues. The V gene's germline CDR1 is MGHRA and CDR2 YSYEKL. DNA of the CDR3: TGCGCCAGCAGCCAAGATGCCCCTGGAGAGCAGCCCCAGCATTTT. This encodes CASSQDAPGEQPQHF.

This clonotype was seen ten or more times. This chain connects TRBV20-1 to TRBJ2-1, with D maybe TRBD1 (6 bases). CDR3 length: 14 amino acids. V lost 2 bases, J lost 7 bases, and 15 bases lay in between. Per the germline V gene, CDR1 is DFQATT and CDR2 is SNEGSKA (reference sequence). This CDR3 reads CSARPNSQGNEQFF. The CDR3 DNA is TGCAGTGCTAGACCCAACTCCCAGGGGAATGAGCAGTTCTTC.

The chain is built from TRBV7-6 and TRBJ2-3; 10 bases agree with TRBD2. This CDR3 is built from 17 residues. The V segment lost 1 base and the J segment 3 bases; nucleotides outside the gene matches: 7. The germline CDR1 and CDR2 sequences are SGHVS and FNYEAQ. CDR3 in DNA: TGTGCCAGCAGCTTAGTTGTCAGCGGGAGGGTGACAGATACGCAGTATTTT. Encoded protein: CASSLVVSGRVTDTQYF.

There are many counts of this clonotype. This chain connects TRBV6-2 or TRBV6-3 to TRBJ2-7; TRBD2 matches 7 bases. Germline CDR1 reads MNHEY; CDR2 reads SVGEGT. The V segment lost 6 bases and the J segment 2 bases; nucleotides outside the gene matches: 19. The CDR3 spans 18 residues. CDR3 amino acids: CASRHPLERTGGTYEQYV. The CDR3, as DNA: TGTGCCAGCAGACACCCCCTGGAGCGGACGGGGGGAACCTACGAGCAGTACGTC.

In this sample, this clonotype turned up a few times. CDR3: CASSEFRDEGPGYTF. As DNA, the CDR3 is TGCGCCAGCAGTGAATTTAGGGATGAAGGGCCTGGCTACACCTTC. J is TRBJ1-2 and V is TRBV10-1; D uncertain. Germline V gene lookup returns CDR1 WNHNN and CDR2 SYGVQD (reference sequence). The CDR3 totals 15 residues. Deletions cut 3 bases from V and 7 bases from J, with 18 bases between.

The chain recombines TRBV5-1 with TRBJ2-7, with a tentative D call TRBD2 (6 bases). V shed 3 bases and J shed 3 bases, with 13 bases lying between them. The CDR3 has 14 amino acids. Germline CDR1 is SGHRS and CDR2 is YFSETQ. The CDR3 nucleotides read TGCGCCAGCAGCTGGATAGCGGTGGGCTACGAGCAGTACTTC. It encodes CASSWIAVGYEQYF.

The CDR3 region is CASSSAGAQAKNIQYF. The CDR3 coding sequence is TGTGCCAGCAGTTCCGCGGGGGCTCAGGCCAAAAACATTCAGTACTTC. The rearrangement joins TRBV27 to TRBJ2-4; perhaps TRBD2 as D (7 bases). Germline CDR1 MNHEY, CDR2 SMNVEV (reference sequence). The CDR3 loop spans 16 amino acids. V gave up 4 bases and J gave up 1 base, with 14 bases separating them.